These T cell receptor beta chains were read from a single sample in a study of human T cells and chemical hapten exposure. TCRdb redid the calling of the RACE reads with MiXCR, one entry per CDR3 protein. Among 74,000 or so distinct CDR3 sequences listed, approximately 12% were seen once. The source was whole blood, collected in connection with sensitization to the hapten diphenylcyclopropenone (DPC). Receptor source: a woman aged 60 to 75 with alopecia areata. Some clones in this sample may be carry-over from other donors' samples. Each CDR3 is given with its conserved first and last residue. Each record gives: V gene, D gene, clone size, J gene, CDR3 protein, CDR3 DNA. A D gene is named only where the DNA matches it firmly. Not every row has a clone size; where given, it reads once, few, many or a size class.

TRBV7-9,.,many,TRBJ1-2,CASSEGQFNYGYTF,TGTGCCAGCAGCGAAGGACAGTTTAACTATGGCTACACCTTC
TRBV11-2,.,medium-sized,TRBJ2-7,CASSLDSIEQYF,TGTGCCAGCAGCTTAGACTCGATCGAGCAGTACTTC
TRBV4-1,.,.,TRBJ1-1,CASSRTPHEAFF,TGCGCCAGCAGTCGGACACCTCATGAAGCTTTCTTT
TRBV9,TRBD1,few,TRBJ2-3,CASSVGSGLGGPDTQYF,TGTGCCAGCAGCGTAGGGAGTGGTTTAGGGGGCCCAGATACGCAGTATTTT
TRBV11-2,TRBD1,many,TRBJ1-2,CASSLVTGGLNYGYTF,TGTGCCAGCAGCTTAGTAACAGGGGGCCTTAACTATGGCTACACCTTC
TRBV10-3,TRBD2,many,TRBJ2-3,CAIRVSGGAGTDTQYF,TGTGCCATTAGGGTTAGCGGGGGGGCCGGGACAGATACGCAGTATTTT
TRBV7-2,TRBD2,once,TRBJ2-1,CASSSGLAVNEQFF,TGTGCCAGCAGCAGCGGACTAGCGGTCAATGAGCAGTTCTTC
TRBV5-6,.,many,TRBJ2-7,CASSLWRDSYEQYF,TGTGCCAGCAGCTTGTGGAGGGATTCCTACGAGCAGTACTTC
TRBV11-2,.,many,TRBJ2-1,CASSLVQGTWNEQFF,TGTGCCAGCAGCTTAGTCCAGGGGACGTGGAATGAGCAGTTCTTC
TRBV30,TRBD2,once,TRBJ2-7,CAHGLAGGSYEQYF,TGTGCTCACGGACTAGCGGGGGGTTCCTACGAGCAGTACTTC
TRBV5-1,.,many,TRBJ1-6,CASSLGDKSSPLHF,TGCGCCAGCAGCTTGGGGGATAAGAGTTCACCCCTCCACTTT
TRBV20-1,.,.,TRBJ2-1,CSAPEYNEQFF,TGCAGTGCTCCAGAGTACAATGAGCAGTTCTTC
TRBV4-1,.,.,TRBJ2-6,CASSLGPGGANVLTF,TGCGCCAGCAGCCTCGGACCGGGCGGGGCCAACGTCCTGACTTTC
TRBV15,.,many,TRBJ2-5,CATSRDRWRLQETQYF,TGTGCCACCAGCAGAGATCGGTGGCGCCTCCAAGAGACCCAGTACTTC
TRBV12-3/TRBV12-4,.,many,TRBJ1-4,CASSIHRVLREKLFF,TGTGCCAGCAGTATACACAGGGTTCTTAGGGAAAAACTGTTTTTT
TRBV18,.,many,TRBJ2-5,CASSPGGPETQYF,TGTGCCAGCTCGCCCGGGGGGCCAGAGACCCAGTACTTC
TRBV20-1,TRBD2,.,TRBJ2-7,CSASRSGGAAYEQYF,TGCAGTGCTAGTCGAAGCGGGGGTGCTGCCTACGAGCAGTACTTC
TRBV5-1,.,many,TRBJ1-4,CASSSSGAVDEKLFF,TGCGCCAGCAGCTCATCAGGCGCGGTGGATGAAAAACTGTTTTTT
TRBV23-1,.,.,TRBJ2-7,CASSHPTPSTEQYF,TGCGCCAGCAGTCACCCGACTCCCTCGACGGAGCAGTACTTC
TRBV5-1,.,few,TRBJ2-1,CASSLDRPSNEQFF,TGCGCCAGCAGCTTGGACAGACCCAGCAATGAGCAGTTCTTC
TRBV5-5,TRBD2,few,TRBJ2-5,CASYASGGAGLETQYF,TGTGCCAGCTATGCTAGCGGGGGGGCCGGATTAGAGACCCAGTACTTC
TRBV5-4,TRBD1,few,TRBJ1-2,CASSRGQDSGYGYTF,TGTGCCAGCAGCCGAGGACAGGATTCGGGCTATGGCTACACCTTC
TRBV18,TRBD1,few,TRBJ1-1,CASSPPQGGTSEAFF,TGTGCCAGCTCACCACCGCAGGGGGGGACGTCTGAAGCTTTCTTT
TRBV21-1,.,many,TRBJ1-5,CASTQKRRISNQPQHF,TGTGCCAGCACCCAAAAGCGGAGGATTAGCAATCAGCCCCAGCATTTT
TRBV7-9,.,.,TRBJ1-2,CASSLEVLGTYTF,TGTGCCAGCAGCTTAGAGGTACTGGGGACCTACACCTTC
TRBV29-1,TRBD1,.,TRBJ1-3,CSVRGTSGNTIYF,TGCAGCGTCAGGGGGACGTCGGGAAACACCATATATTTT
TRBV29-1,.,.,TRBJ1-4,CSAQPRGIEKLFF,TGCAGCGCCCAACCCCGGGGGATCGAAAAACTGTTTTTT
TRBV10-1,.,.,TRBJ1-1,CASSGFNAGTEAFF,TGCGCCAGCAGTGGATTCAATGCGGGCACTGAAGCTTTCTTT
TRBV29-1,.,few,TRBJ1-1,CSVGWSENTEAFF,TGCAGCGTTGGTTGGAGCGAGAACACTGAAGCTTTCTTT
TRBV11-3,.,few,TRBJ2-3,CASSWRAADTQYF,TGTGCCAGCAGCTGGAGGGCGGCAGATACGCAGTATTTT
TRBV29-1,TRBD1,.,TRBJ1-1,CSVTGTGMNTEAFF,TGCAGCGTTACCGGGACAGGGATGAACACTGAAGCTTTCTTT
TRBV18,TRBD1,.,TRBJ2-7,CASSPRDRGAYEQYF,TGTGCCAGCTCACCACGGGACAGGGGGGCCTACGAGCAGTACTTC